The 30 T cell receptor beta chains in this list originate from one sample, sequenced in a study of T cells in tumors after PD-1 blockade. The method was immunoSEQ multiplex PCR; TCRdb's version includes in-frame clones alone and lacks a portion of them. The data hold 4,000 to 5,500 clones, with 50% to 70% observed a single time. The sample was tumor tissue, taken after anti-PD-1 treatment. Source of these receptors: a human donor with basal cell carcinoma.

This chain connects TRBV27 to TRBJ2-5; a weak D match, TRBD2 (6 bases). V shed 0 bases and J shed 1 base, with 9 bases lying between them. Germline V gene data show CDR1 as MNHEY and CDR2 as SMNVEV (reference sequence). The CDR3 has 15 residues. The CDR3 DNA follows: TGTGCCAGCAGTTTATCTCCGGGGGTCCAAGAGACCCAGTACTTC. Translating gives CASSLSPGVQETQYF.

This clone was detected only a few times. The chain is built from TRBV27 and TRBJ1-4, with D unresolved. Germline CDR1 and CDR2: MNHEY and SMNVEV (reference sequence). V was shortened by 6 bases and J by 4 bases, with 9 bases between the two germline ends. CDR3 length: 13 residues. CDR3 amino acids: CASSRESNEKLFF. The CDR3 nucleotides are TGTGCCAGCAGCCGGGAGAGTAATGAAAAACTGTTTTTT.

There are a few counts of this clone. This chain joins TRBV6-5 and TRBJ2-7, with 9 bases matching TRBD2. CDR1 and CDR2 (germline): MNHEY, SVGAGI. The CDR3 runs 14 residues. Trimming at V came to 9 bases and at J to 2 bases, leaving 8 bases not matched to a gene. In DNA, the CDR3 is TGTGCCAGTCGGGGCGGGAGGGATACCTACGAGCAGTACTTC. Its translation is CASRGGRDTYEQYF.

Comments on this clone: Possible read error: a much larger clone is one base away. This rearrangement joins TRBV29-1 to TRBJ1-1; the D gene is possibly TRBD1 (5 bases). From germline, CDR1 is SQVTM and CDR2 ANQGSEA. Deletions cut 4 bases from V and 6 bases from J, with 18 bases between. This CDR3 is built from 14 residues. CDR3 coding DNA: TGCAGCGTTGGTATGGGAAGACGGGGCGCTGAAGCTTTCTTT. This translates into CSVGMGRRGAEAFF.

Judged by abundance, this clone is medium-sized. This chain joins TRBV2 and TRBJ2-7; TRBD1 is a possible D gene (5 bases). The CDR3 covers 15 residues. Germline loops: CDR1 SNHLY, CDR2 FYNNEI. The germline V and J ends were trimmed by 3 bases and 2 bases, with 14 bases remaining between them. This chain's CDR3 is CASSDHRTRTYEQYF. In nucleotides, the CDR3 is TGTGCCAGCAGTGACCACAGGACCCGGACCTACGAGCAGTACTTC.

This clone is labeled large (0.1 to 1%). J is TRBJ2-3 and V is TRBV19, with TRBD2 as a possible D gene (5 bases). V lost 0 bases to trimming and J lost 6 bases, with 16 bases between them. Germline V gene data show CDR1 as LNHDA and CDR2 as SQIVND (reference sequence). The CDR3 sequence is 16 residues long. The CDR3 loop is CASSIDWTGYLDTQYF. Here the CDR3 DNA reads TGTGCCAGTAGTATAGATTGGACTGGATATTTGGATACGCAGTATTTT.

This clone has a single count. The chain couples TRBV6-5 to TRBJ2-7; weak D call: TRBD2 (5 bases). V lost 7 bases to trimming and J lost 3 bases, with 7 bases between them. Germline loops: CDR1 MNHEY, CDR2 SVGAGI. The CDR3 has 11 residues. The CDR3 loop is CASTRDYEQYF. The CDR3 nucleotides read TGTGCCAGCACTCGGGACTACGAGCAGTACTTC.

J is TRBJ1-2 and V is TRBV24-1; D gene ambiguous. The CDR3 length is 14 residues. Germline CDR1 is KGHDR and CDR2 is SFDVKD. V lost 3 bases and J 4 bases, leaving 11 bases between the germline ends. DNA for the CDR3: TGTGCCACCAGTGATCGGGTTCAATCCTATGGCTACACCTTC. This encodes CATSDRVQSYGYTF.

The J gene is TRBJ2-2, the V gene TRBV13; no clear D. CDR1 is PRHDT and CDR2 is FYEKMQ in the germline V gene (reference sequence). The CDR3 sequence is 16 residues long. V lost 5 bases to trimming and J lost 3 bases, with 16 bases between them. The CDR3 DNA follows: TGTGCCAGCAGCGGGCGGATAAGGGCGGACACCGGGGAGCTGTTTTTT. This gives the protein CASSGRIRADTGELFF.

This clone was seen a few times. V usage is TRBV29-1 and J usage is TRBJ2-1; tentatively, D is TRBD2 (6 bases). CDR1 is SQVTM and CDR2 is ANQGSEA in the germline V gene. Trimming took 2 bases from V and 2 from J, leaving 13 bases between them. The CDR3 spans 15 residues. CDR3 coding DNA: TGCAGCGTTGAAAGGATTAGCGGAGCCTACAATGAGCAGTTCTTC. Its protein product is CSVERISGAYNEQFF.

The chain carries TRBV5-1 and TRBJ2-5, with 12 bases lining up with TRBD2. There are 17 residues in the CDR3. The V segment lost 3 bases and the J segment 4 bases; nucleotides outside the gene matches: 10. Germline lookup yields CDR1 SGHRS and CDR2 YFSETQ. CDR3: CASSYSSGRAGVETQYF. The CDR3 DNA reads TGCGCCAGCAGCTACTCTAGCGGGAGGGCCGGTGTAGAGACCCAGTACTTC.

The V and J genes are TRBV3-1 (or the pseudogene TRBV3-2) and TRBJ2-4, with no clear D. Trimming removed 5 bases at V and 4 bases at J, with 21 bases between. CDR1 and CDR2 from the germline V gene are LGHDT and YNNKEL (reference sequence). The CDR3 sequence is 17 residues long. The CDR3 loop is CASSTSSPICKKNIQYF. The CDR3 DNA reads TGTGCCAGCAGCACGAGCAGTCCCATTTGCAAAAAAAACATTCAGTACTTC.

This chain joins TRBV28 and TRBJ2-1; D remains unclear. In germline, CDR1 is MDHEN, CDR2 SYDVKM. Between the trimmed V and J ends, which lost 7 bases and 6 bases, there was a span of 19 bases. This CDR3 is built from 15 residues. The CDR3 reads CASIPEILGSNEQFF. As DNA, the CDR3 is TGTGCCAGCATCCCAGAAATCCTAGGGTCCAATGAGCAGTTCTTC.

This clone was recorded once. This chain connects TRBV12-5 to TRBJ2-1; 9 positions match TRBD2. CDR1 is LGHNT and CDR2 is FRNRAP in the germline V gene. Unmatched junction bases numbered 8, after V lost 5 bases and J lost 9 bases. This CDR3 has 14 amino acids. The CDR3 protein is CASGTFGGGAEQFF. The CDR3 nucleotides are TGTGCTAGTGGTACCTTTGGCGGGGGGGCTGAGCAGTTCTTC.

This rearrangement joins TRBV30 to TRBJ1-1; tentative D call: TRBD1 (5 bases). Trimming cost V 3 bases and J 4 bases, with 15 bases left between them. CDR1 and CDR2 (germline): GTSNPN, SVGIG (reference sequence). The CDR3 has 14 residues. This CDR3 is CAWSPYGGGTEAFF. For the CDR3, the DNA is TGTGCCTGGAGCCCCTACGGGGGGGGCACTGAAGCTTTCTTT.

This clone was seen a few times. The V gene is TRBV27, the J gene TRBJ2-1, with 7 nucleotides matching TRBD2. J was trimmed by 3 bases and V by 5 bases; bases with no gene match: 7. Germline-derived CDR1 and CDR2 are MNHEY and SMNVEV (reference sequence). This CDR3 has 15 residues. The CDR3 region is CASSALAEIYNEQFF. The CDR3 DNA reads as TGTGCCAGCAGTGCCCTAGCGGAGATCTACAATGAGCAGTTCTTC.

This clone is deemed large. The chain carries TRBV7-2 and TRBJ1-1, with 7 bases matching TRBD1. This CDR3 region has 16 residues. V trimming: 5 bases; J trimming: 1 base; junction bases outside the gene matches: 10. CDR1 and CDR2 from the germline V gene are SGHTA and FQGNSA. DNA for the CDR3: TGTGCCAGCAGCCCCTACAGGGGATGGGCGAACACTGAAGCTTTCTTT. It translates to CASSPYRGWANTEAFF.

The chain employs TRBV3-1 (or the pseudogene TRBV3-2) and TRBJ1-5; 7 nucleotides match TRBD1. The germline CDR1 and CDR2 sequences are LGHDT and YNNKEL (reference sequence). The V and J ends lost 3 bases and 6 bases, in that order; junction bases with no gene match: 2. The CDR3 consists of 13 residues. In DNA, the CDR3 is TGTGCCAGCAGCCAGACAGGGTCTCAGCCCCAGCATTTT. It yields the protein CASSQTGSQPQHF.

This chain connects TRBV5-6 to TRBJ2-3; 10 bases fit TRBD2. The V gene end was trimmed by 4 bases and the J gene end by 6 bases; junction bases not matched to a gene: 8. The CDR3 consists of 15 residues. Germline V gives CDR1 SGHDT, CDR2 YYEEEE. The CDR3 DNA follows: TGTGCCAGCAGCCCCCTAGCGGGAGTAGAGGATACGCAGTATTTT. It encodes CASSPLAGVEDTQYF.

The chain links TRBV7-9 to TRBJ2-3, with TRBD2 matching 12 bases. Trimming took 6 bases from V and 4 from J; bases not matched to a gene: 8. The germline gives CDR1 SEHNR, CDR2 FQNEAQ (reference sequence). The CDR3 consists of 16 residues. The CDR3 region is CASSRLAGGPADTQYF. The CDR3 DNA reads TGTGCCAGCAGTCGCCTAGCGGGAGGGCCAGCAGATACGCAGTATTTT.

The chain has TRBV10-3 and TRBJ1-6, with D perhaps matching TRBD1 (5 bases). The CDR3 covers 14 residues. Trimming took off 8 bases at V and 6 bases at J, with 14 bases between the two ends. Germline assignment: CDR1 ENHRY and CDR2 SYGVKD. DNA of the CDR3: TGTGCCATCCGGGACCGAGGCAGTAATTCACCCCTCCACTTT. Encoded protein: CAIRDRGSNSPLHF.

The rearrangement joins TRBV30 to TRBJ2-7; 7 bases match TRBD1. The CDR3 sequence is 12 residues long. The V gene's germline CDR1 is GTSNPN and CDR2 SVGIG (reference sequence). V shed 5 bases, J shed 5 bases, and the junction held 6 bases outside the gene matches. CDR3 coding DNA: TGTGCCTGGGAACAGGGGCAGGACGAGCAGTACTTC. This codes for CAWEQGQDEQYF.

The chain couples TRBV7-2 to TRBJ2-7; 9 bases line up with TRBD1. Germline assignment: CDR1 SGHTA and CDR2 FQGNSA. The CDR3 loop spans 15 amino acids. The trim removed 5 bases at V and 6 bases at J, leaving 11 bases unmatched. CDR3 region: CASSPIPGTGIEQYF. The CDR3 nucleotides read TGTGCCAGCAGCCCAATACCCGGGACAGGGATCGAGCAGTACTTC.

This chain joins TRBV6-1 and TRBJ1-3; D may be TRBD1 (6 bases). This CDR3 region has 18 residues. Trimming left V 4 bases short and J 1 base short, with 20 bases between. The germline V gene encodes CDR1 MNHNS and CDR2 SASEGT. The CDR3 bases are TGTGCCAGCAGTGTCCTTTTACCACAGGGAATGTCTGGAAACACCATATATTTT. Translation gives CASSVLLPQGMSGNTIYF.

This clone was seen only once. The V call is TRBV5-1, the J call TRBJ2-1, with 13 bases aligning to TRBD2. The CDR3 covers 18 residues. The J segment lost 8 bases and the V segment lost 4 bases, leaving 15 bases of the junction unmatched. Per germline, CDR1 SGHRS and CDR2 YFSETQ. Written as DNA, the CDR3 is TGCGCCAGCAGCGCGACTACACGGACTAGCGGGAGAAGGGATGAGCAGTTCTTC. This sequence encodes CASSATTRTSGRRDEQFF.

This clone was seen only a few times. The chain uses TRBV28 and TRBJ2-5; 10 bases fit TRBD2. V gave up 6 bases and J gave up 2 bases; unmatched junction bases: 3. Germline loops: CDR1 MDHEN, CDR2 SYDVKM. The CDR3 extends over 14 amino acids. The CDR3 spells CASRPGLAQETQYF. The CDR3 DNA reads as TGTGCCAGCAGACCGGGACTAGCGCAAGAGACCCAGTACTTC.

The V and J genes are TRBV9 and TRBJ1-6; D is possibly TRBD1 (5 bases). The CDR3 is 16 residues long. V was pared by 0 bases and J by 7 bases, with 14 bases between. The V gene's germline CDR1 is SGDLS and CDR2 YYNGEE. CDR3 amino acids: CASSVGGSGINSPLHF. The DNA for the CDR3 is TGTGCCAGCAGCGTAGGAGGTTCAGGGATAAATTCACCCCTCCACTTT.

J is TRBJ1-5 and V is TRBV18; tentative D call: TRBD1 (5 bases). The V gene lost 3 bases and the J gene lost 9 bases, with 12 bases spanning the gap. The germline V gene encodes CDR1 KGHSH and CDR2 LQKENI. The length of the CDR3 is 13 residues. CDR3 sequence (DNA): TGTGCCAGCTCACCCGTGGGGGTCGGGCCCCAGCATTTT. Protein sequence: CASSPVGVGPQHF. Drawing the rest from reference TRBV18 and TRBJ1-5, the complete variable domain is NAGVMQNPRHLVRRRGQEARLRCSPMKGHSHVYWYRQLPEEGLKFMVYLQKENIIDESGMPKERFSAEFPKEGPSILRIQQVVRGDSAAYFCASSPVGVGPQHFGDGTRLSIL.

The CDR3 nucleotides are TGTGCCTGGAGTGGAGGGGGCGAAAGTCAGCCCCAGCATTTT. Translation: CAWSGGGESQPQHF. V gene TRBV30 combines with J gene TRBJ1-5, with 7 bases identical to TRBD1. The CDR3 is 14 residues long. The ends lost 1 base at V and 6 bases at J; junction bases unmatched: 6. The germline gives CDR1 GTSNPN, CDR2 SVGIG (reference sequence).

The CDR3 DNA is TGTGCCAGCAGCCGTCCCGGGGCCAACGTCCTGACTTTC. Its protein is CASSRPGANVLTF. The chain carries TRBV6-5 and TRBJ2-6; D not certain. Trimming took off 6 bases at V and 4 bases at J, with 7 bases between the two ends. Germline V CDR1 and CDR2: MNHEY, SVGAGI. The CDR3 length is 13 residues.